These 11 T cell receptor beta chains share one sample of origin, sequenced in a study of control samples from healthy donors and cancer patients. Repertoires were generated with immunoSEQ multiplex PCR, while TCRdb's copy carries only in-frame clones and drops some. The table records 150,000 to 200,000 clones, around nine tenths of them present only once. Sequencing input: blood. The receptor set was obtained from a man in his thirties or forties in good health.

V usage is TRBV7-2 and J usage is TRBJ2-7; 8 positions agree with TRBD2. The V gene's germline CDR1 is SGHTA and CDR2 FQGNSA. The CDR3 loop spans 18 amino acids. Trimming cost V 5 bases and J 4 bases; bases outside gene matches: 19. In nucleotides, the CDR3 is TGTGCCAGCAGCCCGATAAAGTCTAGCGGGTTTGGGGGGTACGAGCAGTACTTC. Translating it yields CASSPIKSSGFGGYEQYF.

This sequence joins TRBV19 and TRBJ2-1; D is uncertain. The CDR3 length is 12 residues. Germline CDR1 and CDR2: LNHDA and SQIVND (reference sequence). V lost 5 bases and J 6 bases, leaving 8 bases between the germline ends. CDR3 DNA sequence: TGTGCCAGTAGTTCCGTCGGCAATGAGCAGTTCTTC. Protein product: CASSSVGNEQFF.

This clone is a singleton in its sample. CDR3 sequence (DNA): TGTGCCTGGAGTTGGGACCTAACCTACGAGCAGTACTTC. This translates into CAWSWDLTYEQYF. V gene TRBV30 combines with J gene TRBJ2-7; either TRBD1 or TRBD2 may fit D (5 bases each). This CDR3 has 13 amino acids. Trimming removed 2 bases from V and 2 bases from J, with 10 bases in between. Germline CDR1 reads GTSNPN; CDR2 reads SVGIG (reference sequence).

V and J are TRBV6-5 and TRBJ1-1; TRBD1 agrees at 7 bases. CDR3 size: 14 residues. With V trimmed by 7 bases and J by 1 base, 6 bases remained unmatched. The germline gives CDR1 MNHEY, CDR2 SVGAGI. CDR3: CASNSGGWNTEAFF. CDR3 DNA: TGTGCCAGCAACTCAGGGGGTTGGAACACTGAAGCTTTCTTT.

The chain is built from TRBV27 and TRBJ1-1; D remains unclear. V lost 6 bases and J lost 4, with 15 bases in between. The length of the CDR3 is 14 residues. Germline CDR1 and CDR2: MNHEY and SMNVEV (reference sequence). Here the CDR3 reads CASSRTWGSTEAFF. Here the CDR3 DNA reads TGTGCCAGCAGCCGTACCTGGGGTAGCACTGAAGCTTTCTTT.

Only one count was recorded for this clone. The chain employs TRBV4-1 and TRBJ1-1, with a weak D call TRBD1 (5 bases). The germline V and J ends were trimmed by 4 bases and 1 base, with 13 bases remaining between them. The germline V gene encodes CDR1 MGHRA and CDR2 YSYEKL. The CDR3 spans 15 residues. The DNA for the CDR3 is TGCGCCAGCAGCCCCCGGGACGTACAGAACACTGAAGCTTTCTTT. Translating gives CASSPRDVQNTEAFF.

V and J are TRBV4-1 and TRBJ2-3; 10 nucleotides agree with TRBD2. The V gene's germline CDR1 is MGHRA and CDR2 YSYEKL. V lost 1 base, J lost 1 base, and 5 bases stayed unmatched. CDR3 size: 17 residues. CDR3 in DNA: TGCGCCAGCAGCCAAGTAGGGCTAGCGGGGGGCACAGATACGCAGTATTTT. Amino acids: CASSQVGLAGGTDTQYF.

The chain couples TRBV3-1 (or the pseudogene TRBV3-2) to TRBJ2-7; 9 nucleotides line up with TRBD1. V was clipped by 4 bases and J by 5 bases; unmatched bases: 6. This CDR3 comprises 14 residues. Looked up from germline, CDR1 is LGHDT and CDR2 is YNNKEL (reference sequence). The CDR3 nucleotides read TGTGCCAGCAGCCGAGGGACAGGGAAAAACGAGCAGTACTTC. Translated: CASSRGTGKNEQYF.

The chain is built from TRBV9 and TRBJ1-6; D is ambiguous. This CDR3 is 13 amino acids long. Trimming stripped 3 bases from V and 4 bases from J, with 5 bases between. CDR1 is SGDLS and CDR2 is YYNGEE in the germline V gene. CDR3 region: CASSAFYNSPLHF. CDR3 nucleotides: TGTGCCAGCAGCGCCTTTTATAATTCACCCCTCCACTTT.

CDR3 loop: CASSRGQGGGNEQFF. CDR3 nucleotide sequence: TGTGCCAGCTCACGCGGACAGGGGGGCGGCAATGAGCAGTTCTTC. This chain joins TRBV18 and TRBJ2-1; 10 bases agree with TRBD1. Germline trimming cut 4 bases from V and 6 bases from J; bases unmatched to any gene: 6. CDR3 length equals 15 residues. From germline, CDR1 is KGHSH and CDR2 LQKENI.

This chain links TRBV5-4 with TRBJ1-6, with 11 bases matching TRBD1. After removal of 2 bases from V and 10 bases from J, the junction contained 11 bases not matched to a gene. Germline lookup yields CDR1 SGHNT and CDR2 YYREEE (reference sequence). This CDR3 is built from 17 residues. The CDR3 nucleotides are TGTGCCAGCAGCTTTTATACCCGGACAGGGGGCATATCACCCCTCCACTTT. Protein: CASSFYTRTGGISPLHF.